These 31 T cell receptor beta chains share one sample of origin, sequenced in a study of regulatory T cells in long-lasting Graves disease. Sequencing libraries for TCR beta were prepared with iRepertoire HTBI primers and Arm-PCR of CDR3 regions. TCRdb processed the multiplex PCR reads anew with MiXCR; each CDR3 protein has one entry. The data show 350,000 to 400,000 distinct CDR3 sequences, roughly 15% seen once. Described time point: newly diagnosed GD, antithyroid drugs for less than 3 months. There was RNA extracted from PBMCs, and the TCR library was made from it. This sample was shared with a second study, whose subject was T cells in Graves' hyperthyroidism and ophthalmopathy.

The starting material was peripheral blood mononuclear cells (PBMCs), obtained at new diagnosis, from a patient treated with antithyroid drugs. All receptors derive from a woman between 18 and 30 years old with Graves disease.

This clonotype was seen ten or more times. This sequence joins TRBV6-9 and TRBJ1-1, with D possibly TRBD1 on 5 matching bases. Trimming shortened V by 4 bases and J by 5 bases, and 14 bases separated the two germline ends. CDR3 length: 14 amino acids. CDR1 and CDR2 from the germline V gene are MNHGY and SVAAGI. The CDR3 DNA reads as TGTGCCAGCAGTTCCAGGGCTATGGGAACTGAAGCTTTCTTT. It codes for CASSSRAMGTEAFF.

This clonotype was detected many times. V usage is TRBV2 and J usage is TRBJ1-4, with 7 bases matching TRBD1. The trim removed 0 bases at V and 7 bases at J, leaving 5 bases unmatched. The CDR3 loop spans 15 amino acids. Germline V gene data show CDR1 as SNHLY and CDR2 as FYNNEI. The CDR3 DNA reads as TGTGCCAGCAGTGAAGCACCGGGACAGATTGAAAAACTGTTTTTT. Its protein product is CASSEAPGQIEKLFF.

The chain recombines TRBV28 with TRBJ2-1, with 15 nucleotides matching TRBD2. CDR3 length: 18 amino acids. CDR1 is MDHEN, CDR2 SYDVKM, per germline. J was trimmed by 7 bases and V by 2 bases; bases with no gene match: 9. CDR3 bases: TGTGCCAGCAGTTTACGGACTAGCGGGGGGGTCGGGTTGAATGAGCAGTTCTTC. Its protein is CASSLRTSGGVGLNEQFF.

V gene TRBV3-1 combines with J gene TRBJ2-7; weak D call: TRBD2 (7 bases). The CDR3 consists of 12 residues. Germline assignment: CDR1 LGHDT and CDR2 YNNKEL (reference sequence). Between the trimmed V and J ends, which lost 4 bases and 11 bases, there was a span of 15 bases. The CDR3 loop is CASSREGGDEYF. The CDR3 nucleotides read TGTGCCAGCAGCCGAGAAGGGGGGGACGAGTACTTC.

In this sample, this clonotype turned up many times. CDR3 sequence (DNA): TGTGCCAGCACCTTCCCGAGGACACCACTAACAGATACGCAGTATTTT. The encoded protein is CASTFPRTPLTDTQYF. V is TRBV11-2 and J is TRBJ2-3, with D perhaps matching TRBD1 (5 bases). This CDR3 comprises 16 residues. Trimming left V 7 bases short and J 3 bases short, with 20 bases between. CDR1 SGHAT and CDR2 FQNNGV come from the germline V gene.

This clonotype was picked up one time. The J gene is TRBJ1-5, the V gene TRBV28, with 9 bases fitting TRBD1. Per germline, CDR1 MDHEN and CDR2 SYDVKM. J was trimmed by 6 bases and V by 6 bases; bases with no gene match: 9. The CDR3 runs to 15 residues. The CDR3 is CASSTGQGRGQPQHF. For the CDR3, the DNA is TGTGCCAGCAGCACAGGACAGGGGAGAGGTCAGCCCCAGCATTTT. Variable domain in full (rest from reference TRBV28 and TRBJ1-5): DVKVTQSSRYLVKRTGEKVFLECVQDMDHENMFWYRQDPGLGLRLIYFSYDVKMKEKGDIPEGYSVSREKKERFSLILESASTNQTSMYLCASSTGQGRGQPQHFGDGTRLSIL.

This clonotype was seen many times. The genes are TRBV5-8 and TRBJ1-2, with D hard to call. The CDR3 loop spans 14 amino acids. Germline V lookup: CDR1 SGHTS, CDR2 YDEGEE. V lost 0 bases and J 1 base, leaving 7 bases between the germline ends. CDR3 DNA: TGTGCCAGCAGCTTGGGAGGTCTTAACTATGGCTACACCTTC. The encoded protein is CASSLGGLNYGYTF.

Ten or more counts support this clonotype. This sequence joins TRBV27 and TRBJ2-2; TRBD2 might be the D (7 bases). CDR3 length equals 18 residues. V was shortened by 1 base and J by 0 bases, with 15 bases between the two germline ends. Germline V gene data show CDR1 as MNHEY and CDR2 as SMNVEV (reference sequence). CDR3 protein: CASSLFRRGGTNTGELFF. The CDR3 DNA reads as TGTGCCAGCAGTTTATTTCGAAGGGGGGGGACGAACACCGGGGAGCTGTTTTTT.

In this sample, this clonotype turned up many times. The rearrangement joins TRBV30 to TRBJ1-5; perhaps TRBD1 as D (5 bases). Trimming left V 5 bases short and J 0 bases short, with 5 bases between. Germline V gene lookup returns CDR1 GTSNPN and CDR2 SVGIG (reference sequence). The CDR3 totals 12 residues. CDR3 bases: TGTGCCTGGGACAGTAGCAATCAGCCCCAGCATTTT. Translated, it gives CAWDSSNQPQHF.

V and J are TRBV29-1 and TRBJ2-1; D not certain. Trimming took 6 bases from V and 10 from J, leaving 13 bases between them. The CDR3 extends over 11 amino acids. The V gene's germline CDR1 is SQVTM and CDR2 ANQGSEA. In DNA form, the CDR3 reads TGCAGCGTCGCCGGTTCGTACGAGCAGTTCTTC. It encodes CSVAGSYEQFF.

This clonotype was counted ten times or more. The V and J genes are TRBV15 and TRBJ2-3; 10 nucleotides align to TRBD2. V gave up 0 bases and J gave up 11 bases; unmatched junction bases: 17. The CDR3 covers 18 residues. Germline CDR1 LNHNV, CDR2 YYDKDF (reference sequence). Here the CDR3 DNA reads TGTGCCACCAGCAGAGATCTTCGTCTAGCGGGGGATCCGTATGGGCAGTATTTT. Protein sequence: CATSRDLRLAGDPYGQYF.

This clonotype was seen only once. With a much larger clone just one base away, this may be a read error. This chain connects TRBV7-2 to TRBJ1-1; TRBD1 might be the D (5 bases). The CDR3 extends over 15 amino acids. V lost 4 bases and J lost 0, with 12 bases in between. Germline lookup yields CDR1 SGHTA and CDR2 FQGNSA. The CDR3 DNA follows: TGTGCCAGCAGCTCAGGCCGGGGCTTGAACACTGAAGCTTTCTTT. It translates to CASSSGRGLNTEAFF.

At least ten counts were recorded for this clonotype. The chain couples TRBV20-1 to TRBJ2-2, with 8 bases fitting TRBD1. The trim removed 6 bases at V and 3 bases at J, leaving 6 bases unmatched. Germline CDR1 and CDR2: DFQATT and SNEGSKA (reference sequence). The CDR3 runs to 14 residues. Written as DNA, the CDR3 is TGCAGTGCAACCCGGACAGGGTACACCGGGGAGCTGTTTTTT. This encodes CSATRTGYTGELFF.

This clonotype was found a few times. The V gene is TRBV6-2 or TRBV6-3, the J gene TRBJ2-6; D is unresolved. The CDR3 loop spans 14 amino acids. The V and J ends lost 6 bases and 0 bases respectively, with 6 bases between them. Germline V lookup: CDR1 MNHEY, CDR2 SVGEGT. The CDR3 loop reads CASSYSSGANVLTF. Here the CDR3 DNA reads TGTGCCAGCAGCTACAGCTCTGGGGCCAACGTCCTGACTTTC.

This clonotype showed up many times. This rearrangement joins TRBV7-9 to TRBJ2-1, with 12 bases aligning to TRBD1. Germline V lookup: CDR1 SEHNR, CDR2 FQNEAQ (reference sequence). The CDR3 covers 18 residues. V gave up 3 bases and J gave up 0 bases; unmatched junction bases: 6. CDR3 protein: CASSFSGTGGPSYNEQFF. The CDR3 DNA reads TGTGCCAGCAGCTTCTCCGGGACAGGGGGCCCCTCCTACAATGAGCAGTTCTTC.

V and J are TRBV10-3 and TRBJ2-3, with 7 bases that match TRBD2. With 3 bases clipped from V and 6 bases from J, the junction kept 9 bases outside the gene matches. Per the germline V gene, CDR1 is ENHRY and CDR2 is SYGVKD. CDR3 length: 15 residues. This CDR3 is CAISDSVVGGDTQYF. DNA for the CDR3: TGTGCCATCAGTGACTCAGTGGTCGGGGGGGATACGCAGTATTTT.

This clonotype showed up many times. The genes are TRBV12-3 or TRBV12-4 and TRBJ2-3, with 10 bases lining up with TRBD2. J lost 7 bases, V lost 5 bases, and 9 bases had no gene match. The CDR3 covers 15 residues. The CDR3 is CASSPRAGGSNTQYF. The CDR3 DNA follows: TGTGCCAGCAGTCCTCGAGCGGGGGGGTCAAATACGCAGTATTTT.

The sample holds a few counts of this clonotype. V usage is TRBV6-1 and J usage is TRBJ1-5, with a tentative D call TRBD1 (5 bases). Per the germline V gene, CDR1 is MNHNS and CDR2 is SASEGT. The CDR3 contains 13 residues. The ends were cut back, 6 bases at V and 6 bases at J, with 12 bases in the middle. The DNA for the CDR3 is TGTGCCAGCAGAGGGACCGGGCCTCAGCCCCAGCATTTT. Translated, it gives CASRGTGPQPQHF.

This clonotype appeared many times. V gene TRBV12-3 or TRBV12-4 combines with J gene TRBJ2-7; 8 nucleotides line up with TRBD1. J lost 3 bases, V lost 6 bases, and 7 bases had no gene match. CDR3 size: 14 residues. The CDR3 DNA reads as TGTGCCAGCAGGTCGACAGGGGCCGACTACGAGCAGTACTTC. Translating it yields CASRSTGADYEQYF.

This clonotype was counted at least ten times. V gene TRBV7-9 combines with J gene TRBJ2-7; 9 positions agree with TRBD1. Germline trimming cut 3 bases from V and 5 bases from J; bases unmatched to any gene: 8. This CDR3 has 15 amino acids. Germline-derived CDR1 and CDR2 are SEHNR and FQNEAQ (reference sequence). In DNA, the CDR3 is TGTGCCAGCAGCTTCCCGGGACAGGGTCTGGACGAGCAGTACTTC. It is translated as CASSFPGQGLDEQYF. Full variable domain (rest looked up from reference TRBV7-9 and TRBJ2-7): DTGVSQNPRHKITKRGQNVTFRCDPISEHNRLYWYRQTLGQGPEFLTYFQNEAQLEKSRLLSDRFSAERPKGSFSTLEIQRTEQGDSAMYLCASSFPGQGLDEQYFGPGTRLTVT.

This clonotype was seen repeatedly, ten times or more. V is TRBV12-3 or TRBV12-4 and J is TRBJ2-3, with 7 bases that match TRBD1. The J segment lost 2 bases and the V segment lost 2 bases, leaving 7 bases of the junction unmatched. The length of the CDR3 is 16 residues. The CDR3 sequence: CASSLTGAIITDTQYF. CDR3 DNA: TGTGCCAGCAGTTTAACAGGGGCGATCATCACAGATACGCAGTATTTT.

This clonotype was observed many times. The J gene is TRBJ2-4, the V gene TRBV28; D may be TRBD1 (5 bases). Trimming shortened V by 2 bases and J by 10 bases, and 15 bases separated the two germline ends. Germline V CDR1 and CDR2: MDHEN, SYDVKM. The CDR3 is 14 amino acids. The DNA for the CDR3 is TGTGCCAGCAGTTTACAGGTCAGGGCGGCTATTCAGTACTTC. Protein: CASSLQVRAAIQYF.

This clonotype occurred many times. V and J are TRBV20-1 and TRBJ2-2; TRBD1 agrees at 7 bases. The CDR3 contains 15 residues. V gave up 6 bases and J gave up 1 base; unmatched junction bases: 8. Germline V CDR1 and CDR2: DFQATT, SNEGSKA (reference sequence). CDR3 DNA sequence: TGCAGTGCAACGACAGGGTACAAGAACACCGGGGAGCTGTTTTTT. Translating gives CSATTGYKNTGELFF.

The CDR3 nucleotides read TGTGCTAGTGGTAATTCACGGGTAAGCACAGATACGCAGTATTTT. Amino acids: CASGNSRVSTDTQYF. The chain carries TRBV12-5 and TRBJ2-3, with D hard to call. This CDR3 has 15 residues. Germline CDR1 LGHNT, CDR2 FRNRAP. V lost 5 bases, J lost 0 bases, and 12 bases lay in between.

There are many counts of this clonotype. The chain combines TRBV20-1 with TRBJ2-5; tentatively, D is TRBD1 (5 bases). The CDR3 has 11 residues. The germline V gene encodes CDR1 DFQATT and CDR2 SNEGSKA (reference sequence). V gave up 5 bases and J gave up 6 bases, with 10 bases separating them. In DNA form, the CDR3 reads TGCAGTGCTCCAAGGGGTCAGACCCAGTACTTC. Its protein product is CSAPRGQTQYF.

This clonotype appeared many times. The chain recombines TRBV11-2 with TRBJ2-5; D ambiguous. V lost 4 bases and J lost 7, with 13 bases in between. Germline lookup yields CDR1 SGHAT and CDR2 FQNNGV. This CDR3 region has 13 residues. This CDR3 is CASSSVGGATQYF. Here the CDR3 DNA reads TGTGCCAGCAGCTCCGTAGGCGGAGCGACCCAGTACTTC.

The chain has TRBV5-6 and TRBJ1-5; D is uncertain. The CDR3 sequence is 14 residues long. Germline assignment: CDR1 SGHDT and CDR2 YYEEEE. V gave up 2 bases and J gave up 1 base, with 7 bases separating them. CDR3 DNA: TGTGCCAGCAGCTTTTTCGGCAGCAATCAGCCCCAGCATTTT. It specifies CASSFFGSNQPQHF.

This clonotype has a count of ten or more. The rearrangement joins TRBV18 to TRBJ2-5; the D is unclear. Between the trimmed V and J ends, which lost 2 bases and 2 bases, there was a span of 12 bases. The CDR3 spans 15 residues. Germline CDR1 reads KGHSH; CDR2 reads LQKENI. This CDR3 reads CASSPRAGSQETQYF. DNA of the CDR3: TGTGCCAGCTCACCAAGAGCCGGGTCGCAAGAGACCCAGTACTTC.

V is TRBV12-3 or TRBV12-4 and J is TRBJ2-3; D gene unclear. The CDR3 spans 15 residues. The V gene lost 5 bases and the J gene lost 1 base, with 13 bases spanning the gap. The CDR3 coding sequence is TGTGCCAGCAGTGTAACACGTTCTGGCACAGATACGCAGTATTTT. This encodes CASSVTRSGTDTQYF.

This clonotype has more than one count but fewer than ten. The rearrangement joins TRBV5-4 to TRBJ2-7; 8 bases agree with TRBD1. This CDR3 comprises 16 residues. V lost 2 bases to trimming and J lost 1 base; unmatched junction nucleotides: 8. The germline V gene has CDR1 SGHNT and CDR2 YYREEE (reference sequence). The CDR3 loop is CASSLERTGISYEQYF. CDR3 bases: TGTGCCAGCAGCTTAGAAAGGACAGGGATTTCCTACGAGCAGTACTTC.

This chain uses TRBV19 with TRBJ1-3; D unresolved. Germline loops: CDR1 LNHDA, CDR2 SQIVND (reference sequence). The CDR3 has 12 residues. V lost 8 bases and J lost 0, with 5 bases in between. The CDR3 DNA follows: TGTGCCAGTGAAAGCTCTGGAAACACCATATATTTT. Amino acids: CASESSGNTIYF.